The clone carrying this T cell receptor beta chain was observed a handful of times. The data were taken from a study of cytomegalovirus exposure and HLA in healthy donors. Study at large: The 130 or so validation repertoires, a later analysis reported, used the same platform as the roughly 710 first-cohort repertoires.

TCRdb keeps only in-frame clones here, not all; method: immunoSEQ multiplex PCR. The sample yields about 110,000 clones, approximately 90% seen once. The sequence was obtained from a woman in her twenties or thirties in good health and CMV-seropositive. Sequenced sample: PBMCs.

The CDR3 spells CASSLRTGNQPQHF. The CDR3, as DNA: TGTGCCAGCAGTTTAAGGACAGGCAATCAGCCCCAGCATTTT. J is TRBJ1-5 and V is TRBV27, with a tentative D call TRBD1 (6 bases). The CDR3 totals 14 residues. Trimming took off 2 bases at V and 2 bases at J, with 7 bases between the two ends. Germline CDR1 reads MNHEY; CDR2 reads SMNVEV (reference sequence).